These 14 T cell receptor beta chains came from one sample sequenced in a study of blood T cell repertoires in COVID-19. Repertoires were generated with immunoSEQ multiplex PCR, while TCRdb's copy carries only in-frame clones and drops some. The table has 310,000 or so clones, 85% to 90% seen once. Sequenced sample: peripheral blood. Every receptor here comes from a man in his 70s with acute or convalescent COVID-19.

The CDR3 DNA is TGTGCCAGCAGTCCTGGACTAGCGGGAGTGGAGACCCAGTACTTC. Amino acids: CASSPGLAGVETQYF. The chain is built from TRBV2 and TRBJ2-5, with 13 bases fitting TRBD2. The germline V gene has CDR1 SNHLY and CDR2 FYNNEI. The CDR3 spans 15 residues. The trim removed 5 bases at V and 5 bases at J, leaving 5 bases unmatched.

V usage is TRBV4-3 and J usage is TRBJ2-3; no definite D call. Per germline, CDR1 LGHNA and CDR2 YSLEER. This CDR3 is built from 13 residues. V lost 0 bases and J lost 7, with 8 bases in between. The DNA for the CDR3 is TGCGCCAGCAGCCAAGAGGGCTTAAATACGCAGTATTTT. Amino acid sequence: CASSQEGLNTQYF.

This sequence joins TRBV18 and TRBJ1-4, with TRBD1 matching 8 bases. The length of the CDR3 is 15 residues. V lost 5 bases, J lost 2 bases, and 4 bases stayed unmatched. Germline V lookup: CDR1 KGHSH, CDR2 LQKENI. The CDR3 DNA sequence: TGTGCCAGCTCATCGAACAGGGGGACTAATGAAAAACTGTTTTTT. Translation: CASSSNRGTNEKLFF. The variable domain in full, with the rest retrieved from reference TRBV18 and TRBJ1-4, is NAGVMQNPRHLVRRRGQEARLRCSPMKGHSHVYWYRQLPEEGLKFMVYLQKENIIDESGMPKERFSAEFPKEGPSILRIQQVVRGDSAAYFCASSSNRGTNEKLFFGSGTQLSVL.

The chain combines TRBV29-1 with TRBJ2-7; maybe TRBD1 (5 bases). Trimming stripped 2 bases from V and 5 bases from J, with 10 bases between. The CDR3 is 12 amino acids. Germline lookup yields CDR1 SQVTM and CDR2 ANQGSEA. The CDR3 is CSVEPSRDEQYF. In nucleotides, the CDR3 is TGCAGCGTTGAACCCTCCAGGGACGAGCAGTACTTC.

The chain combines TRBV6-2 or TRBV6-3 with TRBJ2-5, with 7 bases fitting TRBD1. This CDR3 has 14 amino acids. The germline V gene has CDR1 MNHEY and CDR2 SVGEGT. V dropped 5 bases and J dropped 3; count of bases not matched to a gene: 6. CDR3 sequence reads: CASSLNRGKETQYF. CDR3 in DNA: TGTGCCAGCAGTCTTAACAGGGGAAAAGAGACCCAGTACTTC.

The chain couples TRBV9 to TRBJ1-6; weak D call: TRBD1 (6 bases). The germline V gene has CDR1 SGDLS and CDR2 YYNGEE. There are 14 residues in the CDR3. Trimming stripped 0 bases from V and 7 bases from J, with 8 bases between. CDR3 sequence reads: CASSVERGNSPLHF. The DNA for the CDR3 is TGTGCCAGCAGCGTAGAGAGGGGGAATTCACCCCTCCACTTT.

The chain combines TRBV29-1 with TRBJ2-1; D is perhaps TRBD1 (6 bases). Germline V gene data show CDR1 as SQVTM and CDR2 as ANQGSEA. Trimming pared 5 bases from V and 7 bases from J, leaving 15 bases between. The CDR3 runs to 13 residues. This CDR3 is CSVSGDDLNEQFF. The CDR3, as DNA: TGCAGCGTTTCAGGGGACGATCTTAATGAGCAGTTCTTC.

The chain links TRBV5-1 to TRBJ2-1, with no clear D. The V and J ends lost 4 bases and 4 bases respectively, with 12 bases between them. The CDR3 consists of 14 residues. The germline V gene has CDR1 SGHRS and CDR2 YFSETQ. The CDR3 loop reads CASSPPVTYNEQFF. The CDR3 nucleotides are TGCGCCAGCAGCCCGCCAGTGACTTACAATGAGCAGTTCTTC.

Only a few counts were recorded for this clone. The J gene is TRBJ2-6, the V gene TRBV5-1; weak D call: TRBD1 (5 bases). The CDR3 is 17 amino acids. The V end was cut by 1 base, the J end by 1 base, with 12 bases between. In germline, CDR1 is SGHRS, CDR2 YFSETQ. This CDR3 is CASSLRPPGSGANVLTF. CDR3 DNA sequence: TGCGCCAGCAGCTTGCGCCCCCCAGGGTCTGGGGCCAACGTCCTGACTTTC.

This chain joins TRBV6-1 and TRBJ1-3; D may be TRBD1 (6 bases). Germline CDR1 is MNHNS and CDR2 is SASEGT. Trimming took 1 base from V and 3 from J, leaving 13 bases between them. This CDR3 region has 16 residues. The CDR3 reads CASSEVDRGVGNTIYF. The CDR3 nucleotides are TGTGCCAGCAGTGAAGTGGACAGAGGGGTTGGAAACACCATATATTTT.

The rearrangement uses TRBV5-5 and TRBJ1-6, with 10 bases fitting TRBD1. The CDR3 contains 17 residues. The V gene's germline CDR1 is SGHKS and CDR2 YYEKEE (reference sequence). The V segment lost 0 bases and the J segment 6 bases; nucleotides outside the gene matches: 6. CDR3 nucleotides: TGTGCCAGCAGCTTGGGACAGGGGGCTGGGACTAATTCACCCCTCCACTTT. Encoded protein: CASSLGQGAGTNSPLHF. Variable domain in full (rest from reference TRBV5-5 and TRBJ1-6): DAGVTQSPTHLIKTRGQQVTLRCSPISGHKSVSWYQQVLGQGPQFIFQYYEKEERGRGNFPDRFSARQFPNYSSELNVNALLLGDSALYLCASSLGQGAGTNSPLHFGNGTRLTVT.

The chain uses TRBV6-2 or TRBV6-3 and TRBJ1-4, with a weak D call TRBD1 (5 bases). Germline CDR1 reads MNHEY; CDR2 reads SVGEGT. V lost 6 bases to trimming and J lost 6 bases, with 14 bases between them. This CDR3 is built from 14 residues. CDR3 in amino acids: CASSPAGGDEKLFF. CDR3 nucleotides: TGTGCCAGCAGCCCAGCGGGGGGAGATGAAAAACTGTTTTTT.

In its sample, this clone was seen a few times. The genes are TRBV6-5 and TRBJ2-2, with D hard to call. This CDR3 has 15 amino acids. Germline assignment: CDR1 MNHEY and CDR2 SVGAGI. Between the trimmed V and J ends, which lost 5 bases and 4 bases, there was a span of 14 bases. The CDR3 region has the DNA TGTGCCAGCAGTCTCGTAGCAACGGGCACCGGGGAGCTGTTTTTT. This sequence encodes CASSLVATGTGELFF.

This clone appeared a single time. The chain combines TRBV9 with TRBJ1-6; 7 positions match TRBD1. The germline gives CDR1 SGDLS, CDR2 YYNGEE. J lost 6 bases, V lost 0 bases, and 3 bases had no gene match. The CDR3 spans 15 residues. The CDR3 loop is CASSVGGQFNSPLHF. The CDR3 DNA is TGTGCCAGCAGCGTAGGGGGACAGTTTAATTCACCCCTCCACTTT.